These 9 T cell receptor beta chains were sequenced from one sample in a study of T cell repertoires in cytomegalovirus infection. The antigens these receptors bind are not known. TCRdb analysed the reads with MiXCR anew, one entry per CDR3 protein. In the table there are approximately 56,000 distinct CDR3 sequences, roughly 21% of which are singletons. The source was CD8+ T cells from cultured PBMCs, collected from culture after CMV antigen stimulation. Every receptor here comes from a human donor in good health (CMV status not recorded). Some clones in this sample may be carry-over from other donors' samples.

The CDR3 loop is CASSQGEDLSDYEQYF. The CDR3 DNA reads as TGCGCCAGCAGCCAAGGGGAGGACTTGTCGGACTACGAGCAGTACTTC. This chain uses TRBV4-3 with TRBJ2-7, with D possibly TRBD2 on 6 matching bases. V lost 1 base to trimming and J lost 3 bases, with 16 bases between them. CDR3 length: 16 amino acids. Per germline, CDR1 LGHNA and CDR2 YSLEER.

The chain combines TRBV7-9 with TRBJ1-1, with 8 bases that match TRBD1. V shed 4 bases and J 3 bases; nucleotides not matched to a gene: 7. Germline lookup yields CDR1 SEHNR and CDR2 FQNEAQ (reference sequence). The CDR3 sequence is 15 residues long. CDR3 protein: CASSSDRVVDTEAFF. In DNA, the CDR3 is TGTGCCAGCAGCTCGGACAGGGTAGTCGACACTGAAGCTTTCTTT.

This clonotype has only a few counts. The V and J genes are TRBV7-2 and TRBJ2-1, with TRBD2 identical over 13 bases. This CDR3 has 14 residues. The junction had 4 bases not matched to a gene; V was cut back by 5 bases and J by 9 bases. Germline V lookup: CDR1 SGHTA, CDR2 FQGNSA. The CDR3 nucleotides are TGTGCCAGCAGCCCCCGACTAGCGGGGGGTGAGCAGTTCTTC. The encoded protein is CASSPRLAGGEQFF.

This clonotype has a count of ten or more. The chain has TRBV7-2 and TRBJ2-5; 7 nucleotides match TRBD2. The germline gives CDR1 SGHTA, CDR2 FQGNSA. J gave up 3 bases and V 5 bases, and 9 bases lay outside the gene matches. This CDR3 has 15 amino acids. The DNA for the CDR3 is TGTGCCAGCAGCCGGGGAGGGGTAGCAGAAGAGACCCAGTACTTC. Its protein product is CASSRGGVAEETQYF.

The chain uses TRBV19 and TRBJ1-1; the match to TRBD1 covers 8 bases. Germline assignment: CDR1 LNHDA and CDR2 SQIVND (reference sequence). With 5 bases clipped from V and 0 bases from J, the junction kept 8 bases outside the gene matches. CDR3 length equals 16 residues. As DNA, the CDR3 is TGTGCCAGTAGTCCCCGGGACAGGCTAGTGAACACTGAAGCTTTCTTT. Translating it yields CASSPRDRLVNTEAFF.

Written as DNA, the CDR3 is TGCAGTGCTGGGAACACTGAAGCTTTCTTT. This encodes CSAGNTEAFF. V is TRBV20-1 and J is TRBJ1-1; D is uncertain. Per germline, CDR1 DFQATT and CDR2 SNEGSKA (reference sequence). Trimming removed 5 bases from V and 1 base from J, with 2 bases in between. The CDR3 runs 10 residues.

This sequence joins TRBV7-9 and TRBJ2-7; unclear D gene. The germline V and J ends were trimmed by 5 bases and 3 bases, with 11 bases remaining between them. The germline CDR1 and CDR2 sequences are SEHNR and FQNEAQ (reference sequence). The CDR3 runs to 13 residues. The CDR3, as DNA: TGTGCCAGCAGCCCACCCTCGAGCTACGAGCAGTACTTC. Translated, it gives CASSPPSSYEQYF.

In its sample, this clonotype was seen a few times. This chain links TRBV7-9 with TRBJ1-2, with TRBD1 matching over 8 bases. There are 13 residues in the CDR3. V was clipped by 5 bases and J by 6 bases; unmatched bases: 5. The germline CDR1 and CDR2 sequences are SEHNR and FQNEAQ (reference sequence). This chain's CDR3 is CASSPRQGHGYTF. The CDR3 DNA sequence: TGTGCCAGCAGCCCTCGACAGGGGCATGGCTACACCTTC.

The chain uses TRBV7-6 and TRBJ1-1, with TRBD1 as a possible D gene (6 bases). V was shortened by 7 bases and J by 4 bases, with 19 bases between the two germline ends. CDR1 SGHVS and CDR2 FNYEAQ come from the germline V gene. The CDR3 has 15 amino acids. The CDR3 DNA follows: TGTGCCAGCACTTTAAGGGGGAAAGGGAGCACTGAAGCTTTCTTT. It specifies CASTLRGKGSTEAFF.